What follows describes a single T cell receptor beta chain. No antigen is known for it. The CDR3 consists of 14 residues. V lost 6 bases to trimming and J lost 7 bases, with 13 bases between them. The data were obtained in a study of human T cells and chemical hapten exposure. Study information: DPC at 0.01% went onto the upper back in patch tests, read at 6 days. A mostly female patient group had alopecia areata, totalis or universalis. Findings and limits, study-wide: TCRs at high frequency, those above 1 in 1000, did not change with DPC sensitization.

The time point here: pre-sensitization, week 0. Treatment described: therapeutic diphenylcyclopropenone sensitization with weekly scalp DPC. Blood sampling preceded each patch test application. MiXCR was run by TCRdb on the RACE reads, yielding one entry per CDR3 protein. The sample lists under 95,000 distinct CDR3 sequences, 7.5% to 9.5% occurring once. The sequenced sample was whole blood, obtained in connection with sensitization to the hapten diphenylcyclopropenone (DPC). This receptor was obtained from a man aged 35-49 years with alopecia areata. Some clones in this sample may be carry-over from other donors' samples. The V gene is TRBV12-3 or TRBV12-4, the J gene TRBJ1-6; perhaps TRBD1 as D (6 bases). The CDR3 reads CASRGLGANSPLHF. CDR3 sequence (DNA): TGTGCCAGCAGGGGGCTGGGGGCGAATTCACCCCTCCACTTT.